This TCR beta chain was identified in a study of T-cell memory formation after mild COVID-19. Study-level points and caveats: Cross-reactive memory appears to have joined, as suggested by some responding clones showing up in pre-infection memory.

The V and J ends lost 1 base and 6 bases respectively, with 13 bases between them. CDR1 SEHNR and CDR2 FQNEAQ come from the germline V gene (reference sequence). This CDR3 is 15 amino acids long. This clonotype was picked up a small number of times. Its antigen remains unknown. TCRdb re-analysed the 5' RACE reads in MiXCR, keeping a single row per CDR3 protein. The sample includes about 470,000 distinct CDR3 sequences, nearly 25% of them seen just once. The chain uses TRBV7-9 and TRBJ2-1; D is ambiguous. The sample taken for sequencing was PBMCs or a T cell subset sorted from them (not recorded which). The receptor comes from an adult woman who had mild COVID-19 (a few samples of this study predate the infection). Cell type and time point are not known. The DNA for the CDR3 is TGTGCCAGCAGCTTAGTCGGAATAAGAACCAATGAGCAGTTCTTC. Its translation: CASSLVGIRTNEQFF.